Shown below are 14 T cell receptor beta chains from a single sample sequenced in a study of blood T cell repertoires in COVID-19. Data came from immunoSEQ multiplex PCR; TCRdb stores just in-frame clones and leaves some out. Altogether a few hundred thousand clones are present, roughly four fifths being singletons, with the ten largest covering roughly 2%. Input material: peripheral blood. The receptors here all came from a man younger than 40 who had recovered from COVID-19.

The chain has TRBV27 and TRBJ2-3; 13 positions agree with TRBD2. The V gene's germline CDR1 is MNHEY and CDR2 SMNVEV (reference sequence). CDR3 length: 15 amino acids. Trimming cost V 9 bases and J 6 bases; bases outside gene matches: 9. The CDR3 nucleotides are TGTGCCAGTACGACTAGCGGGGGGTCTCTTGATACGCAGTATTTT. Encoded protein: CASTTSGGSLDTQYF.

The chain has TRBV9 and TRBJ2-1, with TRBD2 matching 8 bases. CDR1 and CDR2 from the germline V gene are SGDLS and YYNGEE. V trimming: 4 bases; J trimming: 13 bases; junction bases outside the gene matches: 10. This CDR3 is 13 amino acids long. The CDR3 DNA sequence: TGTGCCAGCAGCCCGACCACGGGGGGGCGTCAGTTCTTC. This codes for CASSPTTGGRQFF.

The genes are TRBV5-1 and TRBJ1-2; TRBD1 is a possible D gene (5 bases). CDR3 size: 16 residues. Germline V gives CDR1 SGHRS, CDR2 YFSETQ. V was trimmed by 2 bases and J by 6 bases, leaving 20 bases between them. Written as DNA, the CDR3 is TGCGCCAGCAGCTTCCACGCGGGCGGGGGGGTCGATGGCTACACCTTC. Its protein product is CASSFHAGGGVDGYTF.

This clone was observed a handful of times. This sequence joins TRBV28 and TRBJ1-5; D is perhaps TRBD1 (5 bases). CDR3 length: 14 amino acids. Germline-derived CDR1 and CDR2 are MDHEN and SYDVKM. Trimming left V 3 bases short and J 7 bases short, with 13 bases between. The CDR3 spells CASSLGRGWQPQHF. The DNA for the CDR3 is TGTGCCAGCAGTTTGGGGCGGGGGTGGCAGCCCCAGCATTTT.

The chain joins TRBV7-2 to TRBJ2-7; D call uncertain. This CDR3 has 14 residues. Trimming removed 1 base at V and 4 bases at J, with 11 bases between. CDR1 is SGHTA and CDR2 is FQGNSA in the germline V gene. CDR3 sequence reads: CASSLVGSKYEQYF. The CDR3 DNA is TGTGCCAGCAGCTTAGTGGGTAGCAAGTACGAGCAGTACTTC.

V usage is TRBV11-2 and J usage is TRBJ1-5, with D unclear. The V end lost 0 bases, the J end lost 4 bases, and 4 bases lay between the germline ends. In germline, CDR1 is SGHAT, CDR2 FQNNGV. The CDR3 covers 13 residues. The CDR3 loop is CASSLDINQPQHF. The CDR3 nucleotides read TGTGCCAGCAGCTTAGATATAAATCAGCCCCAGCATTTT.

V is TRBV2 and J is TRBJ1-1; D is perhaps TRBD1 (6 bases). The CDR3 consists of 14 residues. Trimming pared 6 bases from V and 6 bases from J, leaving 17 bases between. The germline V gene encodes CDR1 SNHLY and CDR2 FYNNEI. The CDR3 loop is CASSPYRVSPEAFF. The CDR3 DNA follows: TGTGCCAGCAGCCCCTACAGGGTCTCCCCTGAAGCTTTCTTT.

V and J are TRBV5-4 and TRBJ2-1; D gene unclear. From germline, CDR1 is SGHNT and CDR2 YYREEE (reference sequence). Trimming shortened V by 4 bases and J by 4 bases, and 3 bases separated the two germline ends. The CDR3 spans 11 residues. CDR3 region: CASSEYNEQFF. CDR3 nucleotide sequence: TGTGCCAGCAGCGAGTACAATGAGCAGTTCTTC.

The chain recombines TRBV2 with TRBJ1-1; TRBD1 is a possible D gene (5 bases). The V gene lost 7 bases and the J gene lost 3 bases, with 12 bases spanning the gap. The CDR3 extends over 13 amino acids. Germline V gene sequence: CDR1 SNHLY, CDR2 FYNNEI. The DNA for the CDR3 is TGTGCCAGCATGCGGGACCCCGACACTGAAGCTTTCTTT. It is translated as CASMRDPDTEAFF.

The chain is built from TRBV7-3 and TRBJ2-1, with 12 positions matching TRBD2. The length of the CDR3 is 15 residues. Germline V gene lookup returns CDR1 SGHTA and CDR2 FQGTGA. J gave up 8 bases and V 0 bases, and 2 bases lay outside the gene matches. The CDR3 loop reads CASSLTPSGGDEQFF. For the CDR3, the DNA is TGTGCCAGCAGCTTAACGCCTAGCGGGGGGGATGAGCAGTTCTTC.

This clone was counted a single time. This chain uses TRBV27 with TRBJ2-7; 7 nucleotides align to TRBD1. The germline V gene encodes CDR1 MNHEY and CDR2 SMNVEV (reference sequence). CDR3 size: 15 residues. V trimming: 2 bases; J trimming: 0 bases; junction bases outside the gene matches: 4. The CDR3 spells CASSLGRTGSYEQYF. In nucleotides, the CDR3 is TGTGCCAGCAGTTTAGGGCGGACAGGCTCCTACGAGCAGTACTTC.

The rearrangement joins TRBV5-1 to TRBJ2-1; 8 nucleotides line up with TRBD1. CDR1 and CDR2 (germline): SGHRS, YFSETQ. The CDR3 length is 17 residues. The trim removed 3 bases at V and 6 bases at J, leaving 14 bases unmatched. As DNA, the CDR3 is TGCGCCAGCAGCTCGTCCCCCGTAAACAGGGGGGTCAATGAGCAGTTCTTC. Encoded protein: CASSSSPVNRGVNEQFF.

For the CDR3, the DNA is TGTGCCAGCAGCTTGGATCCGGGGATCTCTGGAAACACCATATATTTT. It translates to CASSLDPGISGNTIYF. The chain joins TRBV5-4 to TRBJ1-3, with D hard to call. V lost 0 bases and J 0 bases, leaving 10 bases between the germline ends. Germline CDR1 SGHNT, CDR2 YYREEE (reference sequence). The CDR3 totals 16 residues.

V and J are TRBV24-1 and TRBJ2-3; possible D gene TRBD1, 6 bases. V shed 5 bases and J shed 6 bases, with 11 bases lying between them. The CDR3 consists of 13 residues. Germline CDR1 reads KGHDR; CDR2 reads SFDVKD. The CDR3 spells CATSAEGVDTQYF. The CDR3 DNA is TGTGCCACCAGTGCCGAGGGGGTTGATACGCAGTATTTT.